This T cell receptor beta chain comes out of a study of shared clonotypes between healthy human individuals. Study at large: Every donor yielded three CD4 naive, three CD4 memory, two CD8 naive and one CD8 memory plate. General study results and limits: Clonotypes shared by all four sorted-subset donors had higher generation probabilities than non-shared clonotypes.

A note on this clone: Its matching antigen is unknown.

Using immunoSEQ multiplex PCR, the repertoire was profiled, and TCRdb retains in-frame clones only, with some absent. This repertoire shows about 2.1 million clones, 85% to 95% found once; its top ten account for about 1.6%. Only CD45RO-negative cells positively selected for CCR7 counted as naive CD8 cells, so terminally differentiated effector memory CD45RA+ cells were excluded. The length of the CDR3 is 17 residues. From germline, CDR1 is SGHVS and CDR2 FQNEAQ. V was pared by 6 bases and J by 5 bases, with 15 bases of the junction left unmatched. This TCR was sampled from a man aged 18 to 29 in good health. Some clones in this sample may be carry-over from other donors' samples. The chain recombines TRBV7-8 with TRBJ2-5; TRBD1 aligns across 10 bases. The sample was naive CD8+ T cells from PBMCs. CDR3 in DNA: TGTGCCAGCAGGGGCAGGGGGACAGGGGATAATTGGGAGACCCAGTACTTC. This translates into CASRGRGTGDNWETQYF.